This note documents a single TCR beta chain sequence. This entry is derived from a study of blood T cell repertoires in COVID-19. Background on the study: There were acute and convalescent COVID-19 samples, and they came from the United States, Italy and Spain. PBMCs, B-cell-depleted T cells, or T cells were the source of the cDNA or gDNA that made up the material.

Original processing notes: Reference gene primer amplification in the assay estimated nucleated cell counts. The table came from immunoSEQ multiplex PCR; TCRdb's copy has only in-frame clones and leaves some out. V and J calls and clone size follow that table, whereas D and trimming were derived from the DNA. The sample carries over 90,000 clones, about 82% recorded once. V was cut by 1 base and J by 0 bases, with 10 bases left in between. Germline V CDR1 and CDR2: KGHSH, LQKENI. The CDR3 has 15 amino acids. The specimen was peripheral blood. The chain joins TRBV18 to TRBJ2-7; D is unclear. This receptor was obtained from an older woman in a cohort sampled during active or convalescent COVID-19. The chain's CDR3 is CASSPLLRNSYEQYF. DNA of the CDR3: TGTGCCAGCTCACCACTGCTCAGGAACTCCTACGAGCAGTACTTC.